This TCR beta chain was found in a study of blood T cell repertoires in COVID-19. On the study more broadly: The study drew acute and convalescent COVID-19 samples from the United States, Italy and Spain.

Profiling relied on immunoSEQ multiplex PCR, and the TCRdb table lists in-frame clones only, not all of them. The sample has 200,000 to 250,000 clones; 85% are singletons. Unmatched junction bases numbered 7, after V lost 11 bases and J lost 4 bases. This CDR3 has 13 residues. The receptor was derived from a woman in her sixties or seventies with active or convalescent COVID-19. Sequencing was carried out using peripheral blood. The chain uses TRBV12-3 or TRBV12-4 and TRBJ2-1; TRBD2 matches at 8 bases. Here the CDR3 DNA reads TGTGCCGCGAGCGGGAGTCCTTACAATGAGCAGTTCTTC. Its translation is CAASGSPYNEQFF.